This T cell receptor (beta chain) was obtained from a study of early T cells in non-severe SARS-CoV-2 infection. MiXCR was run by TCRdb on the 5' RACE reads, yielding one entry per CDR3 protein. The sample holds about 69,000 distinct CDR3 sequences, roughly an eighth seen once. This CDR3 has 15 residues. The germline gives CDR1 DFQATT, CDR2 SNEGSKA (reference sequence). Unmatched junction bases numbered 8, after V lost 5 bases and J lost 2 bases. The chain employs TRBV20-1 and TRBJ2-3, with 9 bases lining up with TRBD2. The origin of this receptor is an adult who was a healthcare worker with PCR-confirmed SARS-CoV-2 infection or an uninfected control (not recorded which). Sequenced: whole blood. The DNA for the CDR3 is TGCAGTGCTCTCCAGCGGGGGGACCCCACAGATACGCAGTATTTT. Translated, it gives CSALQRGDPTDTQYF.